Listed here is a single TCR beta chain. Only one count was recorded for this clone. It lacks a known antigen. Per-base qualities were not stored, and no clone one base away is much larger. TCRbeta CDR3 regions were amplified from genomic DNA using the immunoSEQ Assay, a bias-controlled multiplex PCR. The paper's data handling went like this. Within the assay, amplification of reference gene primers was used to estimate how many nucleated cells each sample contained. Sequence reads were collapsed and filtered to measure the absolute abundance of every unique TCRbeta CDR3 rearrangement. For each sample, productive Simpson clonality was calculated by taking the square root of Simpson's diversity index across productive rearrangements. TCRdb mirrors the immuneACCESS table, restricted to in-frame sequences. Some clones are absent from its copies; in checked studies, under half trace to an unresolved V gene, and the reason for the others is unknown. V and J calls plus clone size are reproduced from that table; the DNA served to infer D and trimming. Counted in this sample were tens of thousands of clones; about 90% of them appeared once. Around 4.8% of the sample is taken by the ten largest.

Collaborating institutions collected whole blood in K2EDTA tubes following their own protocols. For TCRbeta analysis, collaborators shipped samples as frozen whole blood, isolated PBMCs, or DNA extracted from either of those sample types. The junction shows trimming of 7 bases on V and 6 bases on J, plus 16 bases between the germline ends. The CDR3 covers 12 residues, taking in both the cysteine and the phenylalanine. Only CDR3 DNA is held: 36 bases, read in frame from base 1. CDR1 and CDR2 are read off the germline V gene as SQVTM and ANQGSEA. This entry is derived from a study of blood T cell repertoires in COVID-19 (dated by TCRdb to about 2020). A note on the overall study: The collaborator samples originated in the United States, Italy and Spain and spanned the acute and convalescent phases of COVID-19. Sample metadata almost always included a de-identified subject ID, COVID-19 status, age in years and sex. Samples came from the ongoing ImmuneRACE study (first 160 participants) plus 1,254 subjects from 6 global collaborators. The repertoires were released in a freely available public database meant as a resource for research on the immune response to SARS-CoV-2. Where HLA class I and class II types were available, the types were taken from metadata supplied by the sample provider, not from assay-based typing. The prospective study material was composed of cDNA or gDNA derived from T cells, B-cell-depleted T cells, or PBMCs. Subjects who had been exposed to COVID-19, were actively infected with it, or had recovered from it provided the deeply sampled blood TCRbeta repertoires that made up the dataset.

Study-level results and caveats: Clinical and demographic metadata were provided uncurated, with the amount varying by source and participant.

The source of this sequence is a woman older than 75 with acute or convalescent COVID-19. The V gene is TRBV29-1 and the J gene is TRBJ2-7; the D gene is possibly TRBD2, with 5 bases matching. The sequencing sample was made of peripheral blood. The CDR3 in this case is CSAFEGMGEQYF. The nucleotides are TGCAGCGCCTTCGAGGGTATGGGCGAGCAGTACTTC.